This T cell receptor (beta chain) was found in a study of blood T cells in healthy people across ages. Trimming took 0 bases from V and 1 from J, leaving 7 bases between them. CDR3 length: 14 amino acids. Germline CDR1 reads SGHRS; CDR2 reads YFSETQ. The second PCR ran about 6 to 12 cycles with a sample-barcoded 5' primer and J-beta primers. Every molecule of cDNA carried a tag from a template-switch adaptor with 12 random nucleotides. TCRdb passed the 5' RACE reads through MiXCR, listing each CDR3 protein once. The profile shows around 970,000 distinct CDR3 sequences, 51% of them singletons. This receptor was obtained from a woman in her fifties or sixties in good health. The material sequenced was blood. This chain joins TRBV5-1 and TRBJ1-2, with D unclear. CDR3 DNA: TGCGCCAGCAGCTTGGGACAATATAACTATGGCTACACCTTC. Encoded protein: CASSLGQYNYGYTF.